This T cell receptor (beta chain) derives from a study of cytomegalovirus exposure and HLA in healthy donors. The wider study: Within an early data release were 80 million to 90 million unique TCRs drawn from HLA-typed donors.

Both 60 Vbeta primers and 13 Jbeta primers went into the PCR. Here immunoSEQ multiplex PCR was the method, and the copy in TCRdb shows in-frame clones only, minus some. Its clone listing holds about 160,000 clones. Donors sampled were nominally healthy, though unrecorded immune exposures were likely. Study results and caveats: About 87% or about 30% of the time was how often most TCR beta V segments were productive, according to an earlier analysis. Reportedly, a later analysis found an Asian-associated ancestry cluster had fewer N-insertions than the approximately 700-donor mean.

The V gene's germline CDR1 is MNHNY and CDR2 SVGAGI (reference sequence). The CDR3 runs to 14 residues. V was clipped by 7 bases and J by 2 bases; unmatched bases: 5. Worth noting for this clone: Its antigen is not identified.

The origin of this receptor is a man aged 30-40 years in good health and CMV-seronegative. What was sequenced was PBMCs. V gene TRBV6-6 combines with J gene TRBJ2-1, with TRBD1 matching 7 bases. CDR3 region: CASTLDRAYNEQFF. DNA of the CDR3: TGTGCCAGCACCCTTGACAGGGCCTACAATGAGCAGTTCTTC.